This T cell receptor (beta chain) appears in the sequencing data of a study of T cell changes during pregnancy in multiple sclerosis. Profiled with immunoSEQ multiplex PCR; TCRdb holds only in-frame clones, not every one. This table holds 56,000 or so clones, 90% found once. Trimming took 8 bases from V and 0 from J; bases not matched to a gene: 8. The V gene's germline CDR1 is MNHNY and CDR2 SVGAGI (reference sequence). The CDR3 has 15 residues. The starting material was peripheral blood, obtained in the first trimester of pregnancy. The J gene is TRBJ1-1, the V gene TRBV6-6; 8 positions match TRBD1. This clonotype was sampled from a female donor in good health, enrolled as a control in a pregnancy study. Written as DNA, the CDR3 is TGTGCCAGCGAGACAGGGGCCTTCATGAACACTGAAGCTTTCTTT. Residues: CASETGAFMNTEAFF.